These 9 T cell receptor beta chains came from one sample sequenced in a study of beta chain features in type 1 diabetes. Study outcomes and limitations: Type 1 diabetes patients had moderately but significantly shorter TCRB CDR3s in all four CD4+ subsets.

The authors reverse transcribed all of the isolated RNA, so sequencing captured expressed TCRB transcripts. The repertoire was sequenced with immunoSEQ multiplex PCR; TCRdb's copy has only in-frame clones and lacks some. The sample carries more than 250,000 clones, approximately 14% recorded once. Their specific antigens are unknown. Sequenced: naive CD4+ T cells from blood. The origin of the receptors is a man in his thirties or forties with type 1 diabetes.

The J gene is TRBJ1-1, the V gene TRBV5-1; 7 bases are a match to TRBD1. CDR3 length: 16 amino acids. V was clipped by 6 bases and J by 2 bases; unmatched bases: 13. Per the germline V gene, CDR1 is SGHRS and CDR2 is YFSETQ. CDR3 loop: CASTKGGGRDNTEAFF. The CDR3 nucleotides are TGCGCCAGCACGAAAGGAGGGGGCCGTGATAACACTGAAGCTTTCTTT.

The chain is built from TRBV5-1 and TRBJ2-5; D ambiguous. The CDR3 is made up of 15 amino acids. Between the trimmed V and J ends, which lost 0 bases and 2 bases, there was a span of 11 bases. Germline CDR1 SGHRS, CDR2 YFSETQ. This chain's CDR3 is CASSLAGYSQETQYF. CDR3 coding DNA: TGCGCCAGCAGCTTGGCCGGTTACAGTCAAGAGACCCAGTACTTC.

This clone has more than one count but fewer than ten. The chain is built from TRBV30 and TRBJ2-1, with 9 bases aligning to TRBD2. With 4 bases clipped from V and 7 bases from J, the junction kept 5 bases outside the gene matches. Germline-derived CDR1 and CDR2 are GTSNPN and SVGIG (reference sequence). The CDR3 sequence is 13 residues long. The CDR3 sequence: CAWMASGKNEQFF. CDR3 bases: TGTGCCTGGATGGCTAGCGGGAAGAATGAGCAGTTCTTC.

This clone showed up just a few times. J is TRBJ2-2 and V is TRBV29-1, with 7 bases aligning to TRBD1. CDR3 length equals 13 residues. Germline CDR1 is SQVTM and CDR2 is ANQGSEA. The trim removed 6 bases at V and 2 bases at J, leaving 3 bases unmatched. The CDR3 spells CSVGDSNTGELFF. The CDR3 DNA sequence: TGCAGCGTCGGGGACAGTAACACCGGGGAGCTGTTTTTT.

The chain combines TRBV27 with TRBJ2-5; a weak D match, TRBD2 (6 bases). V dropped 3 bases and J dropped 5 bases, with 16 bases sitting between them. The germline V gene encodes CDR1 MNHEY and CDR2 SMNVEV (reference sequence). CDR3 length equals 15 residues. The CDR3 coding sequence is TGTGCCAGCAGTTTTAGGATAGCGGAGGGGGAGACCCAGTACTTC. Its translation is CASSFRIAEGETQYF.

CDR3 in DNA: TGTGCCAGCAGCTTATTAGCGGGGAACACCGGGGAGCTGTTTTTT. This translates into CASSLLAGNTGELFF. V usage is TRBV5-4 and J usage is TRBJ2-2; TRBD2 matches at 7 bases. Germline CDR1 and CDR2: SGHNT and YYREEE (reference sequence). This CDR3 has 15 amino acids. V was clipped by 2 bases and J by 1 base; unmatched bases: 2.

This clone occurred a few times. This chain uses TRBV19 with TRBJ1-4; the D is unclear. V shed 2 bases and J shed 5 bases, with 6 bases lying between them. From germline, CDR1 is LNHDA and CDR2 SQIVND (reference sequence). The CDR3 is made up of 13 amino acids. CDR3 in DNA: TGTGCCAGTAGTATACGGTTCAATGAAAAACTGTTTTTT. Protein: CASSIRFNEKLFF.

This clone was recorded a few times. The J gene is TRBJ2-3, the V gene TRBV4-2, with D tentatively TRBD1 (5 bases). Germline CDR1 and CDR2: LGHNA and YNFKEQ. The CDR3 runs to 15 residues. Trimming removed 0 bases from V and 2 bases from J, with 9 bases in between. CDR3 protein: CASSQDLGVTDTQYF. Written as DNA, the CDR3 is TGTGCCAGCAGCCAAGACTTAGGGGTCACAGATACGCAGTATTTT.

The chain links TRBV18 to TRBJ2-7; 7 bases line up with TRBD1. Germline V gene data show CDR1 as KGHSH and CDR2 as LQKENI. The CDR3 spans 15 residues. V was clipped by 3 bases and J by 4 bases; unmatched bases: 9. CDR3 region: CASSPPGQSAYEQYF. The CDR3 DNA reads TGTGCCAGCTCACCGCCGGGACAGTCTGCATACGAGCAGTACTTC.